This T cell receptor (beta chain) was identified in a study of cytomegalovirus exposure and HLA in healthy donors. The study ran its PCR with 60 Vbeta and 13 Jbeta primers. The protocol was immunoSEQ multiplex PCR, while the TCRdb copy is restricted to in-frame clones and leaves out a portion. The sample has 74,000 or so clones, around 63% seen once. Germline V gives CDR1 SNHLY, CDR2 FYNNEI. V shed 3 bases and J shed 0 bases, with 9 bases lying between them. The CDR3 spans 14 residues. Sequenced: PBMCs. This TCR was recovered from a woman under 40 in good health and CMV-seronegative. The chain uses TRBV2 and TRBJ2-7; possibly TRBD2 for D (6 bases). The CDR3 sequence: CASSEGAGSYEQYF. DNA for the CDR3: TGTGCCAGCAGTGAGGGAGCGGGCTCCTACGAGCAGTACTTC.